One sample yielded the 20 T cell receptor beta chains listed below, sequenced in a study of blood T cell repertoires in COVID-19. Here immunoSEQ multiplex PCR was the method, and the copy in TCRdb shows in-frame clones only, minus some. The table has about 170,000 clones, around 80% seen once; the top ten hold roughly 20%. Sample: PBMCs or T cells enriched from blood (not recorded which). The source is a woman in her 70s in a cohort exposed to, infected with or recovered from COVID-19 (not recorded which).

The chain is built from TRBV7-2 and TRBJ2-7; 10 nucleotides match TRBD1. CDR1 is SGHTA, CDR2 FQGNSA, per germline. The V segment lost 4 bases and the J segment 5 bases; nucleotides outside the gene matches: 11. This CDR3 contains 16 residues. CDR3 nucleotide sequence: TGTGCCAGCAGCTACCACCCCGGGACAGGGGTCAACGAGCAGTACTTC. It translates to CASSYHPGTGVNEQYF.

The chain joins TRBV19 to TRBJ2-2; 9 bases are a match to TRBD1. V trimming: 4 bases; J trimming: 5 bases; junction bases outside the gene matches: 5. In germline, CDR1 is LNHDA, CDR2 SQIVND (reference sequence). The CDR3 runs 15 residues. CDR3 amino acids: CASSTRTGDTGELFF. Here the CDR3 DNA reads TGTGCCAGTAGTACCCGGACAGGGGATACCGGGGAGCTGTTTTTT.

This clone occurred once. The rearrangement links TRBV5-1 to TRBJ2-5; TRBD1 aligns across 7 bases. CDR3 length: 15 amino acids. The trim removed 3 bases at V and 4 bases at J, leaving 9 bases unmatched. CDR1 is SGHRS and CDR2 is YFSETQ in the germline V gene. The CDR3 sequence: CASSSTGTERETQYF. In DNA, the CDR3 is TGCGCCAGCAGCTCGACTGGGACAGAAAGAGAGACCCAGTACTTC.

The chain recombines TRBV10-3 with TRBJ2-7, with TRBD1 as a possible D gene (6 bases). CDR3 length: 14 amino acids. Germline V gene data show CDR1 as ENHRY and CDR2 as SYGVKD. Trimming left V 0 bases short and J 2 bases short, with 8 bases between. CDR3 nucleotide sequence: TGTGCCATCAGTGAGTCAGGACAGCCCTACGAGCAGTACTTC. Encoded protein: CAISESGQPYEQYF.

CDR3 amino acids: CASSSTSGTEAFF. CDR3 nucleotide sequence: TGTGCCAGCAGCTCTACATCGGGCACTGAAGCTTTCTTT. The chain recombines TRBV7-2 with TRBJ1-1; D call uncertain. The CDR3 sequence is 13 residues long. The germline V gene encodes CDR1 SGHTA and CDR2 FQGNSA. V was shortened by 4 bases and J by 4 bases, with 10 bases between the two germline ends. The entire variable domain, with the rest obtained from reference TRBV7-2 and TRBJ1-1, is as follows: GAGVSQSPSNKVTEKGKDVELRCDPISGHTALYWYRQSLGQGLEFLIYFQGNSAPDKSGLPSDRFSAERTGGSVSTLTIQRTQQEDSAVYLCASSSTSGTEAFFGQGTRLTVV.

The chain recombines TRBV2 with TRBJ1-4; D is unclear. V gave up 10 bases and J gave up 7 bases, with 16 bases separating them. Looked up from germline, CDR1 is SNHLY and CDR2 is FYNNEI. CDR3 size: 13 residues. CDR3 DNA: TGTGCCAACCGCAAGGAGGGAGGTGAAAAACTGTTTTTT. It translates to CANRKEGGEKLFF.

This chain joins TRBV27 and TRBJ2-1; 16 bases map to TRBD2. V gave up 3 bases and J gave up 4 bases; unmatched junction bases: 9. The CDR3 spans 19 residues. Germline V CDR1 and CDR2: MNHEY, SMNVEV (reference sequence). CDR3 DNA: TGTGCCAGCAGTTTGGGACTAGCGGGAGGGCCACCCCTATACAATGAGCAGTTCTTC. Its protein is CASSLGLAGGPPLYNEQFF.

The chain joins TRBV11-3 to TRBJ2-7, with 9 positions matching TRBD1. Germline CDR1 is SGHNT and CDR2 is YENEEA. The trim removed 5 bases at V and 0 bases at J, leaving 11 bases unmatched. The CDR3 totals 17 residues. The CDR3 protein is CASSLGGQGPISYEQYF. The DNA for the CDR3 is TGTGCCAGCAGCCTGGGGGGACAGGGCCCGATCTCCTACGAGCAGTACTTC.

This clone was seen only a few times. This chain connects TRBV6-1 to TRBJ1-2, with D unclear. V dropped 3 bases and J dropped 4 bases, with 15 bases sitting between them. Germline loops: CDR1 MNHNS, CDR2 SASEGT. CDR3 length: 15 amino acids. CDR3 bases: TGTGCCAGCAGTGATCTCTCACGGAGCCCCTATGGCTACACCTTC. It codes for CASSDLSRSPYGYTF.

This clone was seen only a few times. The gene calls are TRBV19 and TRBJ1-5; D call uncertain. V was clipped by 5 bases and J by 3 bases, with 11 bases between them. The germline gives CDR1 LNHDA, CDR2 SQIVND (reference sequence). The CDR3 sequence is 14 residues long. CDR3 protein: CASSLLPVNQPQHF. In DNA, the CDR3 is TGTGCCAGTAGTCTCCTCCCGGTCAATCAGCCCCAGCATTTT. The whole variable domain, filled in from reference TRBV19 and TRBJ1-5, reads DGGITQSPKYLFRKEGQNVTLSCEQNLNHDAMYWYRQDPGQGLRLIYYSQIVNDFQKGDIAEGYSVSREKKESFPLTVTSAQKNPTAFYLCASSLLPVNQPQHFGDGTRLSIL.

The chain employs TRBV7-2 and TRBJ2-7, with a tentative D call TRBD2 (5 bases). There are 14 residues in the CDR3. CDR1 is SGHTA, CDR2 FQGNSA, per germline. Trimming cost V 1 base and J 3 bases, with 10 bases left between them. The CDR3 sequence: CASSLGRQDYEQYF. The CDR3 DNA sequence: TGTGCCAGCAGCTTAGGGAGGCAGGACTACGAGCAGTACTTC.

The CDR3 region is CASSTQRTKNTDTQYF. CDR3 coding DNA: TGTGCCAGCAGCACTCAAAGGACTAAAAACACAGATACGCAGTATTTT. This chain joins TRBV9 and TRBJ2-3; tentatively, D is TRBD2 (6 bases). Trimming removed 4 bases at V and 2 bases at J, with 17 bases between. The CDR3 length is 16 residues. Germline V gene lookup returns CDR1 SGDLS and CDR2 YYNGEE.

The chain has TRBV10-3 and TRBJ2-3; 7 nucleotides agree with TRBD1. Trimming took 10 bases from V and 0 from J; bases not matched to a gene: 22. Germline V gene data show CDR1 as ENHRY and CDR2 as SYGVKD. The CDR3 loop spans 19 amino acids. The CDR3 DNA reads TGTGCCACCCCGCCACCGCACAGGGGAAAGTGGCCTAGCACAGATACGCAGTATTTT. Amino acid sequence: CATPPPHRGKWPSTDTQYF.

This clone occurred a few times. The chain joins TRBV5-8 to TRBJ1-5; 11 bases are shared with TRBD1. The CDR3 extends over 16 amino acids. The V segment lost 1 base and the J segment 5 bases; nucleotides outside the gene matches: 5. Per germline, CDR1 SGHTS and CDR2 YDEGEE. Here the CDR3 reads CASSLWGQGDDQPQHF. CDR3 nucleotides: TGTGCCAGCAGCTTGTGGGGACAGGGGGACGATCAGCCCCAGCATTTT.

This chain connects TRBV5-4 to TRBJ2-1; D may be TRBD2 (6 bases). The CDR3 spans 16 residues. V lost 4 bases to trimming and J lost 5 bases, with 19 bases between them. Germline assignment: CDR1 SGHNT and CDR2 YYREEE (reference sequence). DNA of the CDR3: TGTGCCAGCAGCCCCAGAAAGAGGGGACTCAACAATGAGCAGTTCTTC. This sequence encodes CASSPRKRGLNNEQFF.

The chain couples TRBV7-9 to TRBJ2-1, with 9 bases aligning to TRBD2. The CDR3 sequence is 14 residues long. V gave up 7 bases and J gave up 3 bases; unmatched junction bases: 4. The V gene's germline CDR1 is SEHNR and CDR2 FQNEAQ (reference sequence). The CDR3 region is CASTKREVYNEQFF. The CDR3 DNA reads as TGTGCCAGCACTAAGCGGGAGGTCTACAATGAGCAGTTCTTC.

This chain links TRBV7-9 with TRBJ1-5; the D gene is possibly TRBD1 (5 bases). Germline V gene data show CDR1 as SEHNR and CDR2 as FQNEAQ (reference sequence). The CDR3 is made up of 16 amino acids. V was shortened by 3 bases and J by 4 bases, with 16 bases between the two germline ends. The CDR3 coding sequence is TGTGCCAGCAGCTTCGACAGAGGCGGATATAATCAGCCCCAGCATTTT. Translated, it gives CASSFDRGGYNQPQHF.

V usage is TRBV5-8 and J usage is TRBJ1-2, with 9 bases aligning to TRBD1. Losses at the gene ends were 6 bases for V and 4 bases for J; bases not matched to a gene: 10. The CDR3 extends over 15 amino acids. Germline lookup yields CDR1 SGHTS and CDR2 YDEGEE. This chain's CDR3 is CASIDRGRGGYGYTF. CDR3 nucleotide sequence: TGTGCCAGCATCGACAGGGGGAGAGGGGGCTATGGCTACACCTTC.

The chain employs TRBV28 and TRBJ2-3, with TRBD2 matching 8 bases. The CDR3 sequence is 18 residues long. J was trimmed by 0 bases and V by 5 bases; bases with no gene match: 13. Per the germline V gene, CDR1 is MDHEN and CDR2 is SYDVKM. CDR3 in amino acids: CASSTRTSRGYSTDTQYF. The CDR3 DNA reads TGTGCCAGCAGTACGAGGACTAGCCGGGGGTATAGCACAGATACGCAGTATTTT.

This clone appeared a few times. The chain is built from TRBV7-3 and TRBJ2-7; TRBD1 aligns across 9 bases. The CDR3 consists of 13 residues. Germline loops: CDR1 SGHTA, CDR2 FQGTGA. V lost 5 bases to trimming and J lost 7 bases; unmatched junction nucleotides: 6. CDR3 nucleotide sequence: TGTGCCAGCAGCCAGGACAGGGGTGGGGAGCAGTACTTC. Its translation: CASSQDRGGEQYF.